The sequence of this T cell receptor beta chain was determined in a study of early T cells in non-severe SARS-CoV-2 infection. Study-level information: It was bulk RNA from unsorted whole blood that was sequenced, and the chains were unpaired. General observations from the study: Reliance on VDJdb matching favored anti-spike CD8 responses; private and CD4 specificities were missed.

The CDR3 length is 13 residues. From germline, CDR1 is SGHRS and CDR2 YFSETQ. A word on this clonotype: No antigen is known for it. The junction departs from the called germline gene at one end, perhaps through a read error.

The protocol attached unique molecular identifiers to individual cDNA molecules. One entry per CDR3 protein results from TCRdb running MiXCR on the 5' RACE reads. The sample has 45,000 to 60,000 distinct CDR3 sequences, 8% to 13% seen once. The clonotype was recovered from an adult who was a healthcare worker with PCR-confirmed SARS-CoV-2 infection or an uninfected control (not recorded which). This chain uses TRBV5-1 with TRBJ2-6; D may be TRBD1 (6 bases). The specimen sequenced was whole blood. CDR3 sequence reads: CASSIEGGNVLTF. CDR3 coding DNA: TGCGCCAGCAGCATTGAAGGGGGCAACGTCCTGACTTTC.